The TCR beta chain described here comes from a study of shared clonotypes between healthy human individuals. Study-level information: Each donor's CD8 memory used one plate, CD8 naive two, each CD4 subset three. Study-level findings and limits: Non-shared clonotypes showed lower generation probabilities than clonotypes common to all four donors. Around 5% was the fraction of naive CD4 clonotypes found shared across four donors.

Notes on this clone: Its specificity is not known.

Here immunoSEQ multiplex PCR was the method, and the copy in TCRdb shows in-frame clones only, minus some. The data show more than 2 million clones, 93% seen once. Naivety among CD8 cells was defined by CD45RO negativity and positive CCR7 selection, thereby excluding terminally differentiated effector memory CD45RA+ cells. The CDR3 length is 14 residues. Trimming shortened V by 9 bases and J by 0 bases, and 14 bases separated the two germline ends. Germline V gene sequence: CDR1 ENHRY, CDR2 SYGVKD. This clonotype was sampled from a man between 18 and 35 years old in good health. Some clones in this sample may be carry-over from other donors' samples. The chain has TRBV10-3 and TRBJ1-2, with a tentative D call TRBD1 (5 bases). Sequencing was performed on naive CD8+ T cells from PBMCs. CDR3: CAIGDSRTNYGYTF. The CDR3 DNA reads TGTGCCATTGGTGACAGCCGTACTAACTATGGCTACACCTTC.